The TCR beta chain described here comes from a study of shared clonotypes between healthy human individuals (dated by TCRdb to about 2020). Regarding the complete study: A couple of women and a few men aged 18 to 49 years were included in the cohort. Libraries were prepared and TCR repertoires were sequenced by different laboratories using diverse techniques, in order to increase sequencing depth and limit assay-specific biases. To estimate repertoire size and how much clonotype sharing occurs between individuals, the study deeply sequenced the blood TCR repertoires of five healthy adults. Between about 0.9 and 9 billion PBMCs per donor were obtained by leukapheresis. For each donor, CD4 naive and CD4 memory were each run on three plates, CD8 naive on two plates, and CD8 memory on one plate. Overall study outcomes, separate from this receptor: Sampling was restricted to blood, and TCR repertoires in tissue are likely to differ from TCR repertoires in blood. Larger estimated clonotype richness was generally found for naive subsets than for memory subsets. Incomplete sequencing was indicated by rarefaction of sorted-subset datasets, despite the large sequencing depth. Across a few donors, about 5.2% of naive CD4, approximately 3.6% of naive CD8, approximately 2.5% of memory CD4, and about 0.4% of memory CD8 clonotypes were shared. Compared with non-shared clonotypes, clonotypes shared by all four sorted-subset donors had higher generation probabilities. Because the study included a small number of donors, the genetic and exposure-history diversity represented was limited. Pairwise subsampling led to the expectation that sequencing depth would affect the degree of clonotype sharing among donors.

Healthy HIV-negative adults with no recently reported acute infections or vaccinations were included as donors. Every donor was a Caucasian adult residing in Nashville, Tennessee, USA. Magnetic negative selection was used to enrich CD4+ T cells, after which naive cells were positively selected on CD45RA and the negative fraction became the memory subset. Blood was obtained by leukapheresis, after which PBMCs were separated by Ficoll-Histopaque density gradient centrifugation and cryopreserved in liquid nitrogen vapor phase. Analytical flow cytometry was used to check the purity and quantity of every magnetically sorted T cell population. From each sorted fraction, genomic DNA was isolated and quantified by UV absorbance on a Nanodrop 2000c. TCR CDR3 regions were amplified from genomic DNA by multiplex PCR using the deep immunoSEQ assay. Extracted genomic DNA from each cell subset was spread evenly across all wells of several immunoSEQ 96-well plates, with each plate serving as a replicate. Each replicate PCR for sorted subsets received about 200 ng genomic DNA, equal to around 32,000 T cell genomes. The purified libraries were quantified using a Qubit 3.0 fluorometer, sized with a Bioanalyzer 2100, and then quantified again using the KAPA Library Quantification kit. Every immunoSEQ 96-well plate was sequenced on a dedicated single-read 150-cycle Illumina NextSeq 550 flow cell. As for how the authors treated the data: Because the immunoSEQ output included only junctional sequences and no quality scores, the filtering could not be the same as the filtering used for full-length reads. Sequences were annotated with PyIR, a Python wrapper for IgBLAST v1.9, and V/J genes and CDR3 were assigned using IMGT germline references. Reads with weak V/J assignments (E-value above 1e-6), missing CDR3, stop codons, out-of-frame junctions, or ambiguous translated residues were removed. V3J clonotypes were defined as sequences sharing the same inferred V gene, J gene, and CDR3 amino acid sequence. Percentage overlap between repertoires was calculated by dividing the number of shared unique clonotypes by the size of the smaller repertoire. Richness of each repertoire was evaluated using RTK rarefaction, the Chao1 estimator, and Recon v2.1 estimates of unobserved clonotypes. For all TCRbeta clonotypes obtained by the gDNA method from a few donors, generation probabilities were computed with OLGA. The immuneACCESS repertoire file appears here via TCRdb, limited to in-frame rearrangements. These files lack a portion of the clones; in checked studies, under half of the deficit traces to unresolved V genes, and the cause of the others is not known. The DNA was the basis for D and trimming; V, J and clone size are from that table. This sample has around 700,000 clones in its table, and 73% of those were observed once. Of the sample, 1.5% to 2% is held by the ten largest clones.

The junction shows trimming of 6 bases on V and 10 bases on J, plus 13 bases between the germline ends. The CDR3 starts with the cysteine, ends with the phenylalanine, and has 12 residues. Only the CDR3 portion is preserved as DNA: 36 bases, with reading frame beginning at the first base. Looking up the germline V gene yields CDR1 SGHVS and CDR2 FQNEAQ. As for this clone: Its antigen is still unknown. Base qualities are not provided; no much larger clone lies one nucleotide away.

Sequences were obtained from memory CD4+ T cells sorted from blood. The sample's cell subset or site label, decoded: CD45RA-negative fraction. This receptor chain uses TRBV7-8 and TRBJ2-1; the D gene is possibly TRBD1 or TRBD2, with 5 bases matching each. The TCR was taken from a woman aged 25 to 39 in good health. The CDR3 corresponds to CASSQLGEEQFF. Read as DNA, the sequence is TGTGCCAGCAGTCAACTAGGGGAAGAGCAGTTCTTC.